This T cell receptor (beta chain) was captured in a study of cytomegalovirus exposure and HLA in healthy donors. This clone has a handful of counts. Its antigen is not identified. Germline lookup yields CDR1 GTSNPN and CDR2 SVGIG (reference sequence). The J segment lost 5 bases and the V segment lost 3 bases, leaving 8 bases of the junction unmatched. CDR3 length: 14 residues. The primer mix had 60 Vbeta and 13 Jbeta primers. Here immunoSEQ multiplex PCR was the method, and the copy in TCRdb shows in-frame clones only, minus some. The sample carries approximately 190,000 clones, about four fifths recorded once. The study's findings and limits: Indistinguishable V segments such as TRBV6-2 and TRBV6-3 were excluded. There were approximately 150 TCR beta chains listed as cytomegalovirus-associated.

J is TRBJ1-1 and V is TRBV30; 8 bases are a match to TRBD1. Sequencing input: PBMCs. This clonotype was sampled from a woman in her forties or fifties in good health and CMV-seropositive. The CDR3 coding sequence is TGTGCCTGGAGATTACAGGGGGTGTGGACTGAAGCTTTCTTT. As protein: CAWRLQGVWTEAFF.